This TCR beta chain stems from a study of regulatory T cells in long-lasting Graves disease. Specified time point: newly diagnosed GD, antithyroid drugs for less than 3 months. Following extraction of RNA from PBMCs, that RNA was used to make the TCR library. The diagnosis of Graves' disease used American Thyroid Association guidelines. A remark on this clonotype: The antigen remains unidentified.

Overall study findings and caveats: Shared public clonotypes totalled a few thousand in persistent patients, compared with around 930 in new patients.

Library construction for TCR beta used iRepertoire HTBI primers and Arm-PCR of CDR3 regions. MiXCR, applied by TCRdb to the multiplex PCR reads, yields one record per CDR3 protein. The repertoire has around 400,000 distinct CDR3 sequences, roughly 16% of them found once; the top ten carry over 20%. The J segment lost 1 base and the V segment lost 7 bases, leaving 19 bases of the junction unmatched. The germline CDR1 and CDR2 sequences are MGHDK and SYGVNS. The CDR3 totals 19 residues. This material consisted of peripheral blood mononuclear cells (PBMCs), taken at new diagnosis, from a patient treated with antithyroid drugs. This chain uses TRBV25-1 with TRBJ2-7; 10 nucleotides match TRBD1. This receptor was obtained from a female donor with Graves disease. For the CDR3, the DNA is TGTGCCAGCATTTATTTCTCCCCCTACGACAGGGGGCGATCCTACGAGCAGTACTTC. It specifies CASIYFSPYDRGRSYEQYF.